Following are 10 T cell receptor beta chains from one sample sequenced in a study of response to subunit inactivated influenza vaccine. TCRdb independently ran MiXCR on the RT-PCR reads; one entry per CDR3 protein. This table holds approximately 530,000 distinct CDR3 sequences, around 8% found once. The source was PBMCs from blood, collected around 25 months after vaccination. These TCRs come from a man aged 45 to 70 who received an inactivated influenza vaccine.

The chain links TRBV7-9 to TRBJ2-5; no clear D gene. The CDR3 is made up of 16 amino acids. Germline CDR1 SEHNR, CDR2 FQNEAQ (reference sequence). The V and J ends lost 1 base and 3 bases respectively, with 15 bases between them. The chain's CDR3 is CASSLVYSAREETQYF. In DNA, the CDR3 is TGTGCCAGCAGCTTAGTTTATTCGGCCAGAGAAGAGACCCAGTACTTC.

This clonotype was detected many times. As DNA, the CDR3 is TGTGCCAGCAGCTTCGCGACAGGGCCCACAGATACGCAGTATTTT. Amino acid sequence: CASSFATGPTDTQYF. The V and J genes are TRBV11-2 and TRBJ2-3, with TRBD1 identical over 7 bases. V lost 3 bases, J lost 2 bases, and 5 bases stayed unmatched. This CDR3 contains 15 residues. Looked up from germline, CDR1 is SGHAT and CDR2 is FQNNGV.

This chain uses TRBV7-6 with TRBJ1-1; D gene uncertain. CDR1 is SGHVS, CDR2 FNYEAQ, per germline. The V and J ends lost 5 bases and 6 bases respectively, with 13 bases between them. The CDR3 covers 13 residues. The CDR3 spells CASSPGPWSEAFF. CDR3 coding DNA: TGTGCCAGCAGCCCGGGTCCTTGGTCTGAAGCTTTCTTT.

This clonotype showed up many times. The CDR3 DNA is TGTGCCAGCAGTTTTGCCGGGAGGCGCTACGGGGAGCTGTTTTTT. This gives the protein CASSFAGRRYGELFF. This chain uses TRBV12-3 or TRBV12-4 with TRBJ2-2, with TRBD2 matching 7 bases. CDR3 length: 15 residues. After removal of 3 bases from V and 7 bases from J, the junction contained 8 bases not matched to a gene.

This clonotype occurred many times. The genes are TRBV6-2 or TRBV6-3 and TRBJ1-5; 8 positions agree with TRBD1. V shed 7 bases and J 3 bases; nucleotides not matched to a gene: 11. The CDR3 has 16 amino acids. From germline, CDR1 is MNHEY and CDR2 SVGEGT. In DNA, the CDR3 is TGTGCCAGCAAGATCCGCGCAGGGGGCCTCAATCAGCCCCAGCATTTT. Translated: CASKIRAGGLNQPQHF.

This clonotype was counted only a few times. The rearrangement links TRBV29-1 to TRBJ2-3, with D unclear. Trimming took 5 bases from V and 6 from J, leaving 15 bases between them. Germline loops: CDR1 SQVTM, CDR2 ANQGSEA. The CDR3 is made up of 13 amino acids. The CDR3 bases are TGCAGCGTTACCAATCGTCCTGGCGATACGCAGTATTTT. It specifies CSVTNRPGDTQYF.

This clonotype was recorded many times. The gene calls are TRBV6-7 and TRBJ2-1; 10 bases align to TRBD1. TRBV6-7 is reported as an ORF; its role is uncertain. V shed 5 bases, J shed 7 bases, and the junction held 11 bases outside the gene matches. The CDR3 is 16 residues long. The CDR3 here is CASSRDRGFGSNEQFF. CDR3 bases: TGTGCCAGCAGTCGGGACAGGGGATTTGGGTCGAATGAGCAGTTCTTC.

The chain has TRBV19 and TRBJ2-1; possibly TRBD1 for D (6 bases). Looked up from germline, CDR1 is LNHDA and CDR2 is SQIVND (reference sequence). The V end was cut by 4 bases, the J end by 3 bases, with 19 bases between. The CDR3 has 17 residues. CDR3: CASSSPPGAEYYNEQFF. CDR3 sequence (DNA): TGTGCCAGTAGTAGCCCCCCAGGGGCGGAGTACTACAATGAGCAGTTCTTC. Full variable domain (rest looked up from reference TRBV19 and TRBJ2-1): DGGITQSPKYLFRKEGQNVTLSCEQNLNHDAMYWYRQDPGQGLRLIYYSQIVNDFQKGDIAEGYSVSREKKESFPLTVTSAQKNPTAFYLCASSSPPGAEYYNEQFFGPGTRLTVL.

This chain connects TRBV20-1 to TRBJ1-1; 8 bases agree with TRBD1. This CDR3 has 16 residues. V shed 1 base, J shed 4 bases, and the junction held 11 bases outside the gene matches. Looked up from germline, CDR1 is DFQATT and CDR2 is SNEGSKA (reference sequence). The CDR3 nucleotides read TGCAGTGCTAGAGGGACAGGGCGGGGGTTCTTCACTGAAGCTTTCTTT. Its translation: CSARGTGRGFFTEAFF.

This clonotype was seen at least ten times. The rearrangement joins TRBV6-5 to TRBJ1-4; the match to TRBD1 covers 7 bases. Germline V gene data show CDR1 as MNHEY and CDR2 as SVGAGI. Trimming took 2 bases from V and 5 from J; bases not matched to a gene: 5. CDR3 length equals 15 residues. The CDR3: CASSYRGQPNEKLFF. The CDR3 region has the DNA TGTGCCAGCAGTTACCGGGGACAGCCCAATGAAAAACTGTTTTTT.